This is a list of T cell receptor beta chains from one sample in a study of control samples from healthy donors and cancer patients. Measured with immunoSEQ multiplex PCR; TCRdb has only the in-frame clones, and not every one. Found here are approximately 98,000 clones, about 80% of them singletons; the top ten hold approximately 6.7%. The sample taken for sequencing was blood. The receptor set was obtained from a man aged 18 to 35 in good health. Each CDR3 is given with its conserved first and last residue. Each record gives: J gene, V gene, clone size, D gene, CDR3 DNA, CDR3 protein. The D gene is left open where the match is weak. Clone size is not always given. Where it is, it says once, few, many or a class for expanded clones.

TRBJ1-1,TRBV18,-,TRBD1,TGTGCCAGCTTGGGACAGGCTAACACTGAAGCTTTCTTT,CASLGQANTEAFF
TRBJ1-2,TRBV10-3,few,TRBD1,TGTGCCATCAGAGAGCCGGGACAGGGATTAAATGGCTACACCTTC,CAIREPGQGLNGYTF
TRBJ1-2,TRBV7-9,-,-,TGTGCCAGCAGCTTGGTGGGGGCTGGCTACACCTTC,CASSLVGAGYTF
TRBJ1-4,TRBV11-2,-,-,TGTGCCAGCAGCCAATCCGGGACCAATAATGAAAAACTGTTTTTT,CASSQSGTNNEKLFF
TRBJ1-2,TRBV7-2,-,TRBD1,TGTGCCAGCAGCGGACAGGGCTACGCTAACTATGGCTACACCTTC,CASSGQGYANYGYTF
TRBJ2-3,TRBV13,-,-,TGTGCCAGCAGCTTAGGGGTGAGAACAGATACGCAGTATTTT,CASSLGVRTDTQYF
TRBJ2-1,TRBV10-2,-,-,TGCGCCAGCAGTGAGCTGGGTTACAATGAGCAGTTCTTC,CASSELGYNEQFF
TRBJ2-1,TRBV24-1,once,TRBD1,TGTGCCACCAGTGATCTGAGGGACAGGGGGCGAAATGAGCAGTTCTTC,CATSDLRDRGRNEQFF
TRBJ2-7,TRBV6-5,-,-,TGTGCCAGCAGTTACGGAGAGGAGACAGTCTACGAGCAGTACTTC,CASSYGEETVYEQYF
TRBJ2-1,TRBV6-6,-,TRBD2,TGTGCCAGCAGCTTACTCAGACTAGCGGGGGTCGAAAGCTCCTACAATGAGCAGTTCTTC,CASSLLRLAGVESSYNEQFF